This T cell receptor beta chain was recovered during a study of metastatic and nonmetastatic thyroid tumors. Until they underwent thyroid surgery, no patient had received any treatment. CDR3 length: 13 amino acids. Germline-derived CDR1 and CDR2 are SGHTA and FQGTGA. Between the trimmed V and J ends, which lost 3 bases and 13 bases, there was a span of 13 bases. Authors' methods: It was from CDR3 differences across clinicopathological groups that a distant-metastasis classifier for papillary thyroid cancer was built. Via MiXCR, TCRdb re-called the PCR reads. In this record, the V and J calls reflect TCRdb's handling and not the investigators' own analysis. The sample comprises tens of thousands of clones, approximately 20% of which are singletons, and roughly 18% rests with the top ten.

The source of this sequence is a female donor with papillary thyroid cancer or a benign thyroid nodule (not recorded which). Some clones in this sample may be carry-over from other donors' samples. V gene TRBV7-3 combines with J gene TRBJ1-6; no clear D. The sample comprised blood. Here the CDR3 DNA reads TGTGCCAGCAGCTTTACTGTATCAGAGCCCCTCCACTTT. This gives the protein CASSFTVSEPLHF.